One and the same sample provided the 9 T cell receptor beta chains below, sequenced in a study of CXCR3-negative and CXCR3-positive naive CD8 T cells. The method, 5' RACE with UMI labels, was used to prepare the TRB cDNA libraries. Reprocessing the 5' RACE reads, TCRdb reports a single entry for every CDR3 protein and omits DNA. In all, the sample yields approximately 100,000 distinct CDR3 sequences. The antigens for these receptors are not known. General observations from the study: CXCR3-negative naive cells had less hydrophobic TRB CDR3s than did CXCR3-positive naive cells.

Material for sequencing was naive CXCR3+ CD8+ T cells from blood. Subset specified: CD45RO-CCR7+CD27+CD95- naive CD8+ T cells expressing CXCR3 (TNR3+). The receptors originated from a human donor in good health. Some clones in this sample may be carry-over from other donors' samples.

CDR3 loop: CASISTDRGDTGELFF. The chain is built from TRBV28 and TRBJ2-2; TCRdb lists TRBD1, though no DNA is available to test this call. Germline V CDR1 and CDR2: MDHEN, SYDVKM. There are 16 residues in the CDR3. Drawing the rest from reference TRBV28 and TRBJ2-2, the complete variable domain is DVKVTQSSRYLVKRTGEKVFLECVQDMDHENMFWYRQDPGLGLRLIYFSYDVKMKEKGDIPEGYSVSREKKERFSLILESASTNQTSMYLCASISTDRGDTGELFFGEGSRLTVL.

The chain joins TRBV7-6 to TRBJ2-1; TCRdb names TRBD2, which stays unverified in the absence of DNA. Germline V gene sequence: CDR1 SGHVS, CDR2 FNYEAQ. The CDR3 is 17 residues long. The CDR3 protein is CASSLGLAGGPRNEQFF.

The chain joins TRBV27 to TRBJ1-2. This CDR3 comprises 14 residues. Germline lookup yields CDR1 MNHEY and CDR2 SMNVEV (reference sequence). CDR3 amino acids: CASSSLGSLGGYTF.

V usage is TRBV5-3 and J usage is TRBJ2-2; TCRdb names TRBD1, which stays unverified in the absence of DNA. TRBV5-3 carries the ORF label, with uncertain function. The CDR3 is 16 residues long. CDR3 in amino acids: CARSLGTGGNTGELFF.

The chain combines TRBV6-2 or TRBV6-3 with TRBJ1-5; the TRBD1 assignment by TCRdb is unverifiable without DNA. The CDR3 has 14 residues. Germline lookup yields CDR1 MNHEY and CDR2 SVGEGT. CDR3: CASSSGLGNQPQHF.

The genes are TRBV28 and TRBJ2-2; there is no DNA to check the TCRdb D call of TRBD1. Germline values: CDR1 MDHEN, CDR2 SYDVKM. The CDR3 sequence is 15 residues long. The CDR3 is CASSFIGGQDGELFF.

The chain joins TRBV7-9 to TRBJ2-3. The CDR3 covers 17 residues. Per the germline V gene, CDR1 is SEHNR and CDR2 is FQNEAQ (reference sequence). The CDR3 spells CASSLAFAATSTDTQYF.

The rearrangement joins TRBV20-1 to TRBJ2-7; with no DNA, the TCRdb D assignment of TRBD2 cannot be verified. Germline loops: CDR1 DFQATT, CDR2 SNEGSKA (reference sequence). CDR3 size: 14 residues. The CDR3 reads CSAGTSGSVDEQYF.

This chain's CDR3 is CASTEIAGAAYEQYF. The rearrangement links TRBV6-2 or TRBV6-3 to TRBJ2-7; the TCRdb call, TRBD2, lacks DNA for checking. CDR1 is MNHEY and CDR2 is SVGEGT in the germline V gene. There are 15 residues in the CDR3.